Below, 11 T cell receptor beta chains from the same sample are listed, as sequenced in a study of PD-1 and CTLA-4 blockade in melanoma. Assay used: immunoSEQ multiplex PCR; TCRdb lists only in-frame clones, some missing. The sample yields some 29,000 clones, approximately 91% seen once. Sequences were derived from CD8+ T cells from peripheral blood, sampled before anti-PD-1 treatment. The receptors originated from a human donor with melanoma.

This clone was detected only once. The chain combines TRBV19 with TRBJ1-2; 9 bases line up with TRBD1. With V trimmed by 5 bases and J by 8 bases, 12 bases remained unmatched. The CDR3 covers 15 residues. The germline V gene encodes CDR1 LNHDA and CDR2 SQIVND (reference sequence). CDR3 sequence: CASSALQGALDGYTF. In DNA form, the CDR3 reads TGTGCCAGTAGTGCCTTACAGGGGGCTCTGGACGGCTACACCTTC.

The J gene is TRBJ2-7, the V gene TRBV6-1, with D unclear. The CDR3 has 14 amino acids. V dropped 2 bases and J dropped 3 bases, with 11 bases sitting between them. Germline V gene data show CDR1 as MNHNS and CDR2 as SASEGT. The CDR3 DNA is TGTGCCAGCAGTGAATTGTTCGACGGCTACGAGCAGTACTTC. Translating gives CASSELFDGYEQYF.

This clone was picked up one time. The CDR3 sequence: CASSQAYPTVEAFF. The CDR3 DNA reads TGTGCCAGCAGCCAAGCCTACCCGACAGTTGAAGCTTTCTTT. This chain links TRBV4-2 with TRBJ1-1; possible D gene TRBD1, 5 bases. The CDR3 is 14 residues long. Germline lookup yields CDR1 LGHNA and CDR2 YNFKEQ. V shed 1 base and J shed 7 bases, with 13 bases lying between them.

CDR3 sequence (DNA): TGTGCCAGCAGCCATTCACAGGGGATTAATGAAAAACTGTTTTTT. Translated: CASSHSQGINEKLFF. This chain uses TRBV3-1 (or the pseudogene TRBV3-2) with TRBJ1-4, with 7 bases aligning to TRBD1. The germline gives CDR1 LGHDT, CDR2 YNNKEL (reference sequence). V lost 3 bases, J lost 4 bases, and 5 bases stayed unmatched. This CDR3 is 15 amino acids long.

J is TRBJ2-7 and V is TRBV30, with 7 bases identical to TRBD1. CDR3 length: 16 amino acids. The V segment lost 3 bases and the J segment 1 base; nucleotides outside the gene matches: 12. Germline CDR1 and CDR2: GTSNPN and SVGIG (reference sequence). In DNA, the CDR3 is TGTGCCTGGAGCGAAAGACAGGGAAGTGTATCCTACGAGCAGTACTTC. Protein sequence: CAWSERQGSVSYEQYF.

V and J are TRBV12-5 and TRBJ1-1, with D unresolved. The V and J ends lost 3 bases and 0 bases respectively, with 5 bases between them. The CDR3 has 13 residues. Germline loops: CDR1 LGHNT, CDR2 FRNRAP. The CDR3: CASGLDMNTEAFF. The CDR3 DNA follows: TGTGCTAGTGGTTTAGACATGAACACTGAAGCTTTCTTT.

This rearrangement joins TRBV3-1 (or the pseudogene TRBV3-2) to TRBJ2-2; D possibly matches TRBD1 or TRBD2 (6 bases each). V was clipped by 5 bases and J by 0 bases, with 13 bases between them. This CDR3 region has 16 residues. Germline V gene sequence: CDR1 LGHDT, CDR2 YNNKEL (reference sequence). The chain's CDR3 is CASSGEGGTNTGELFF. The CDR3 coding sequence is TGTGCCAGCAGCGGAGAAGGGGGGACGAACACCGGGGAGCTGTTTTTT.

Here the CDR3 reads CASSDSGGGYQETQYF. The CDR3 DNA is TGTGCCAGCAGTGATTCTGGCGGGGGGTACCAAGAGACCCAGTACTTC. The gene calls are TRBV6-1 and TRBJ2-5, with 8 bases lining up with TRBD2. The CDR3 runs 16 residues. Germline V lookup: CDR1 MNHNS, CDR2 SASEGT. Losses at the gene ends were 3 bases for V and 0 bases for J; bases not matched to a gene: 6.

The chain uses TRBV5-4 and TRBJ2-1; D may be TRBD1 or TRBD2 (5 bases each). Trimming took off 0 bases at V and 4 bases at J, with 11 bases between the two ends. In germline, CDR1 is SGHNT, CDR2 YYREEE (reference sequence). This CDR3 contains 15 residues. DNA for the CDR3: TGTGCCAGCAGCTTGGGGGGGAAAATATACAATGAGCAGTTCTTC. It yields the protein CASSLGGKIYNEQFF.

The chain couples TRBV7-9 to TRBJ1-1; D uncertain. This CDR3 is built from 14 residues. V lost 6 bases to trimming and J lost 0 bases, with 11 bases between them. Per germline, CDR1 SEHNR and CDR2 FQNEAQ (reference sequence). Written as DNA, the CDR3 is TGTGCCAGCAGGCCGCCGAGTTTGAACACTGAAGCTTTCTTT. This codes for CASRPPSLNTEAFF.

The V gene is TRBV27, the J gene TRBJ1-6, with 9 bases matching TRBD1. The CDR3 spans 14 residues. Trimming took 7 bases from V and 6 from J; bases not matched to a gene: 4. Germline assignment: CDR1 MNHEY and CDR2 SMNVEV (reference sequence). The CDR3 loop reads CASTTGGGNSPLHF. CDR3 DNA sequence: TGTGCCAGCACGACAGGGGGGGGTAATTCACCCCTCCACTTT.